These 24 T cell receptor beta chains share one sample of origin, sequenced in a study of blood T cell repertoires in COVID-19. Sequenced by immunoSEQ multiplex PCR; TCRdb stores in-frame clones only, minus some. The table has approximately 200,000 clones, about 82% seen once. The material sequenced was PBMCs or T cells enriched from blood (not recorded which). The receptors were sampled from a woman aged 25 to 39 who had recovered from COVID-19.

The V gene is TRBV9, the J gene TRBJ2-2; 8 bases fit TRBD2. CDR1 and CDR2 (germline): SGDLS, YYNGEE. Trimming took 2 bases from V and 5 from J; bases not matched to a gene: 8. This CDR3 is 16 amino acids long. CDR3 bases: TGTGCCAGCAGCGTGTCCCCGAGCGGGAGTACCGGGGAGCTGTTTTTT. It is translated as CASSVSPSGSTGELFF.

This rearrangement joins TRBV12-3 or TRBV12-4 to TRBJ1-2; no clear D gene. V shed 10 bases and J shed 8 bases, with 17 bases lying between them. This CDR3 is 12 amino acids long. The CDR3 is CAIVGPRGGYTF. In DNA form, the CDR3 reads TGTGCCATCGTCGGACCCCGAGGGGGCTACACCTTC.

As regards this clone: Additional DNA sequences in this sample encode the identical CDR3. The rearrangement joins TRBV19 to TRBJ1-5; tentatively, D is TRBD1 (5 bases). V lost 4 bases and J 1 base, leaving 8 bases between the germline ends. Germline-derived CDR1 and CDR2 are LNHDA and SQIVND (reference sequence). The CDR3 runs 14 residues. In nucleotides, the CDR3 is TGTGCCAGTAGTACGCAGGGAAGCAATCAGCCCCAGCATTTT. Amino acid sequence: CASSTQGSNQPQHF.

The J gene is TRBJ2-7, the V gene TRBV5-1; 8 bases are shared with TRBD2. Germline CDR1 and CDR2: SGHRS and YFSETQ. This CDR3 has 14 amino acids. The J segment lost 5 bases and the V segment lost 4 bases, leaving 8 bases of the junction unmatched. The CDR3 coding sequence is TGCGCCAGCAGCAGACTAGCGCGCACGGACGAGCAGTACTTC. Translated: CASSRLARTDEQYF.

Written as DNA, the CDR3 is TGTGCCAGCAGCGATAGACTGGGGGGGGGCGATGAGCAGTTCTTC. Protein product: CASSDRLGGGDEQFF. The gene calls are TRBV3-1 (or the pseudogene TRBV3-2) and TRBJ2-1; D is perhaps TRBD2 (7 bases). The CDR3 runs to 15 residues. With 5 bases removed from V and 8 bases from J, the gap between germline ends came to 19 bases. The V gene's germline CDR1 is LGHDT and CDR2 YNNKEL (reference sequence).

The V and J genes are TRBV3-1 (or the pseudogene TRBV3-2) and TRBJ1-5; 7 bases fit TRBD1. The CDR3 is 18 amino acids. The germline gives CDR1 LGHDT, CDR2 YNNKEL (reference sequence). After removal of 1 base from V and 2 bases from J, the junction contained 11 bases not matched to a gene. CDR3: CASSQGSASGGGNQPQHF. CDR3 nucleotide sequence: TGTGCCAGCAGCCAAGGGTCGGCGTCAGGGGGAGGCAATCAGCCCCAGCATTTT.

The chain links TRBV28 to TRBJ2-7; perhaps TRBD1 as D (5 bases). Germline assignment: CDR1 MDHEN and CDR2 SYDVKM. Trimming cost V 2 bases and J 2 bases, with 10 bases left between them. The CDR3 is 14 residues long. Written as DNA, the CDR3 is TGTGCCAGCAGTTTAAGTGGGGCTACCTACGAGCAGTACTTC. It is translated as CASSLSGATYEQYF.

DNA of the CDR3: TGTGCCAGCAGTTACGACAGCAGCTCCTACAATGAGCAGTTCTTC. Its protein product is CASSYDSSSYNEQFF. The J gene is TRBJ2-1, the V gene TRBV6-5, with D maybe TRBD1 (5 bases). Trimming pared 2 bases from V and 0 bases from J, leaving 8 bases between. The CDR3 spans 15 residues. Germline CDR1 and CDR2: MNHEY and SVGAGI.

The chain uses TRBV19 and TRBJ1-5; the D is unclear. CDR3 size: 15 residues. The ends were cut back, 6 bases at V and 0 bases at J, with 12 bases in the middle. Per germline, CDR1 LNHDA and CDR2 SQIVND (reference sequence). The CDR3 DNA reads as TGTGCCAGTAGCCTGACTACAGATAGCAATCAGCCCCAGCATTTT. As protein: CASSLTTDSNQPQHF. Combining the CDR3 with reference TRBV19 and TRBJ1-5 gives the whole variable domain DGGITQSPKYLFRKEGQNVTLSCEQNLNHDAMYWYRQDPGQGLRLIYYSQIVNDFQKGDIAEGYSVSREKKESFPLTVTSAQKNPTAFYLCASSLTTDSNQPQHFGDGTRLSIL.

The CDR3 DNA follows: TGTGCCAGCAGCGAGGGACAGAACTATGGCTACACCTTC. Protein: CASSEGQNYGYTF. The rearrangement links TRBV9 to TRBJ1-2; 7 positions agree with TRBD1. The CDR3 has 13 residues. Germline-derived CDR1 and CDR2 are SGDLS and YYNGEE. The J segment lost 2 bases and the V segment lost 3 bases, leaving 1 base of the junction unmatched.

This clone was recorded only once. The V and J genes are TRBV30 and TRBJ2-1; no clear D. V was pared by 3 bases and J by 4 bases, with 7 bases between. CDR1 is GTSNPN and CDR2 is SVGIG in the germline V gene (reference sequence). The CDR3 totals 12 residues. For the CDR3, the DNA is TGTGCCTGGAGACCTCAGTACAATGAGCAGTTCTTC. It specifies CAWRPQYNEQFF.

The V gene is TRBV9, the J gene TRBJ2-7, with D maybe TRBD2 (5 bases). From germline, CDR1 is SGDLS and CDR2 YYNGEE. The CDR3 is made up of 13 amino acids. Between the trimmed V and J ends, which lost 1 base and 7 bases, there was a span of 12 bases. The DNA for the CDR3 is TGTGCCAGCAGCGTATACGGATCGGGAGAGCAGTACTTC. Translation: CASSVYGSGEQYF. The full variable domain, rest sourced from reference TRBV9 and TRBJ2-7, is DSGVTQTPKHLITATGQRVTLRCSPRSGDLSVYWYQQSLDQGLQFLIQYYNGEERAKGNILERFSAQQFPDLHSELNLSSLELGDSALYFCASSVYGSGEQYFGPGTRLTVT.

The V gene is TRBV4-1, the J gene TRBJ1-1, with no clear D. Germline assignment: CDR1 MGHRA and CDR2 YSYEKL. The CDR3 length is 15 residues. V lost 4 bases, J lost 4 bases, and 16 bases lay in between. Here the CDR3 DNA reads TGCGCCAGCAGCCGGTCCGGGCCTGAGGGCACTGAAGCTTTCTTT. It specifies CASSRSGPEGTEAFF.

CDR3 DNA: TGTGCCAGCAGCCTAGCGGGGTCTAAGAATGAGCAGTTCTTC. Its protein product is CASSLAGSKNEQFF. J is TRBJ2-1 and V is TRBV28; 9 nucleotides agree with TRBD2. The junction had 7 bases not matched to a gene; V was cut back by 6 bases and J by 7 bases. The length of the CDR3 is 14 residues. Germline V lookup: CDR1 MDHEN, CDR2 SYDVKM. Full variable domain (remainder filled in from reference TRBV28 and TRBJ2-1): DVKVTQSSRYLVKRTGEKVFLECVQDMDHENMFWYRQDPGLGLRLIYFSYDVKMKEKGDIPEGYSVSREKKERFSLILESASTNQTSMYLCASSLAGSKNEQFFGPGTRLTVL.

This rearrangement joins TRBV6-1 to TRBJ2-7; TRBD2 is a possible D gene (5 bases). CDR3 size: 17 residues. V lost 3 bases and J lost 3, with 21 bases in between. Looked up from germline, CDR1 is MNHNS and CDR2 is SASEGT. CDR3 in amino acids: CASSDSRERINLYEQYF. In DNA form, the CDR3 reads TGTGCCAGCAGTGATTCCCGGGAACGGATAAATCTCTACGAGCAGTACTTC.

The chain employs TRBV13 and TRBJ2-3; the D gene is possibly TRBD2 (5 bases). The ends were cut back, 5 bases at V and 1 base at J, with 16 bases in the middle. Germline V lookup: CDR1 PRHDT, CDR2 FYEKMQ (reference sequence). This CDR3 spans 16 amino acids. CDR3 protein: CASSQFSGTGTDTQYF. The CDR3, as DNA: TGTGCCAGCAGCCAATTCAGCGGAACTGGCACAGATACGCAGTATTTT.

The chain carries TRBV5-1 and TRBJ2-2; TRBD2 matches at 13 bases. Germline V lookup: CDR1 SGHRS, CDR2 YFSETQ. V dropped 0 bases and J dropped 4; count of bases not matched to a gene: 6. The CDR3 is 18 amino acids. The CDR3 coding sequence is TGCGCCAGCAGCTTGGCCCCGGGACTAGCGGGACGCACCGGGGAGCTGTTTTTT. It is translated as CASSLAPGLAGRTGELFF. Supplemented by reference TRBV5-1 and TRBJ2-2, the full variable domain reads KAGVTQTPRYLIKTRGQQVTLSCSPISGHRSVSWYQQTPGQGLQFLFEYFSETQRNKGNFPGRFSGRQFSNSRSEMNVSTLELGDSALYLCASSLAPGLAGRTGELFFGEGSRLTVL.

The chain employs TRBV9 and TRBJ2-3; 9 positions match TRBD2. With V trimmed by 1 base and J by 4 bases, 4 bases remained unmatched. The CDR3 contains 15 residues. The germline gives CDR1 SGDLS, CDR2 YYNGEE. As DNA, the CDR3 is TGTGCCAGCAGCGTAAGGCGGGAGGGACCAGATACGCAGTATTTT. Protein product: CASSVRREGPDTQYF. The full variable domain, in which reference TRBV9 and TRBJ2-3 provide the parts outside the CDR3, is DSGVTQTPKHLITATGQRVTLRCSPRSGDLSVYWYQQSLDQGLQFLIQYYNGEERAKGNILERFSAQQFPDLHSELNLSSLELGDSALYFCASSVRREGPDTQYFGPGTRLTVL.

The genes are TRBV28 and TRBJ2-1; D might be TRBD2 (7 bases). Germline assignment: CDR1 MDHEN and CDR2 SYDVKM. V shed 6 bases and J shed 2 bases, with 20 bases lying between them. There are 17 residues in the CDR3. CDR3: CASRSGIRGATYNEQFF. Written as DNA, the CDR3 is TGTGCCAGCAGATCGGGTATTCGGGGGGCCACCTACAATGAGCAGTTCTTC.

This clone was detected only a few times. The gene calls are TRBV5-6 and TRBJ1-1; D unresolved. The germline V gene encodes CDR1 SGHDT and CDR2 YYEEEE. Trimming shortened V by 0 bases and J by 6 bases, and 6 bases separated the two germline ends. CDR3 length: 12 residues. The CDR3 protein is CASSLGDSEAFF. The DNA of the CDR3 is TGTGCCAGCAGCTTGGGTGACTCTGAAGCTTTCTTT.

V is TRBV27 and J is TRBJ2-1; TRBD2 matches at 14 bases. V dropped 5 bases and J dropped 3; count of bases not matched to a gene: 3. CDR1 is MNHEY, CDR2 SMNVEV, per germline (reference sequence). The CDR3 covers 16 residues. The DNA of the CDR3 is TGTGCCAGCAGTAGGGGACTAGCGGGAGTCTACAATGAGCAGTTCTTC. Translating it yields CASSRGLAGVYNEQFF.

The chain links TRBV6-1 to TRBJ2-2; unclear D gene. Germline V CDR1 and CDR2: MNHNS, SASEGT. The V end was cut by 3 bases, the J end by 3 bases, with 8 bases between. CDR3 length: 14 residues. The DNA of the CDR3 is TGTGCCAGCAGTGATGACATCTACACCGGGGAGCTGTTTTTT. As protein: CASSDDIYTGELFF.

CDR3 sequence (DNA): TGTGCCAGCAGTTTAGCAGGGGACATCTCTGGAAACACCATATATTTT. Protein product: CASSLAGDISGNTIYF. The chain links TRBV28 to TRBJ1-3, with D maybe TRBD1 (6 bases). Germline lookup yields CDR1 MDHEN and CDR2 SYDVKM. V was trimmed by 2 bases and J by 0 bases, leaving 11 bases between them. The CDR3 has 16 amino acids.

The rearrangement joins TRBV7-9 to TRBJ2-1; TRBD2 aligns across 10 bases. With V trimmed by 2 bases and J by 6 bases, 4 bases remained unmatched. Germline V gives CDR1 SEHNR, CDR2 FQNEAQ (reference sequence). The CDR3 covers 15 residues. DNA for the CDR3: TGTGCCAGCAGCTTACTAGCGGGAGAGGGCAATGAGCAGTTCTTC. It translates to CASSLLAGEGNEQFF.